This record looks at one TCR beta chain sequence and its context. Clones were read by immunoSEQ multiplex PCR, and TCRdb kept only the in-frame ones, dropping some. Of some 130,000 clones listed, about 88% were seen once; the top ten hold 8.5% to 9.5%. The data are from a study of control samples from healthy donors and cancer patients. Sequencing used blood. The sequence was obtained from a woman in her 30s in good health.

The CDR3 DNA is TGTGCCAGCAGAGGGACTAGCGGGATGTCCTACGAGCAGTACTTC. Protein product: CASRGTSGMSYEQYF. The chain uses TRBV6-5 and TRBJ2-7; 13 bases fit TRBD2. Germline trimming cut 6 bases from V and 1 base from J; bases unmatched to any gene: 3. The CDR3 runs to 15 residues. From germline, CDR1 is MNHEY and CDR2 SVGAGI.